The next 22 T cell receptor beta chains were all read from a single sample in a study of T cell clones after liver transplantation. The repertoire was sequenced with immunoSEQ multiplex PCR; TCRdb's copy has only in-frame clones and lacks some. The table includes around 43,000 clones, just over 85% detected once. The sample in question was CD4+ T cells from blood, obtained 24 months after liver transplant. The receptor source for this set is a human patient who received a liver transplant. Among the T cells, some may be from the graft donor.

This clone was counted a few times. The chain links TRBV27 to TRBJ2-7; D is unresolved. Trimming removed 7 bases at V and 6 bases at J, with 16 bases between. Germline V lookup: CDR1 MNHEY, CDR2 SMNVEV (reference sequence). The CDR3 has 13 residues. This CDR3 is CASKGLDFGEQYF. The CDR3 region has the DNA TGTGCCAGCAAAGGCCTCGACTTCGGCGAGCAGTACTTC.

This clone appeared once. At the DNA level, this CDR3 is encoded by other sequences in the same sample as well. The gene calls are TRBV5-1 and TRBJ1-1; 7 bases agree with TRBD1. The CDR3 has 14 amino acids. J lost 1 base, V lost 2 bases, and 2 bases had no gene match. Germline CDR1 and CDR2: SGHRS and YFSETQ. The CDR3 DNA is TGCGCCAGCAGCTTCGGGACAGAGAACACTGAAGCTTTCTTT. Amino acids: CASSFGTENTEAFF.

This sequence joins TRBV18 and TRBJ2-5, with a tentative D call TRBD2 (5 bases). V shed 4 bases and J shed 1 base, with 7 bases lying between them. CDR3 length equals 13 residues. CDR1 is KGHSH and CDR2 is LQKENI in the germline V gene. The CDR3 region has the DNA TGTGCCAGCTCACGAGGGATCCAAGAGACCCAGTACTTC. Its translation: CASSRGIQETQYF. The variable domain in full, completed from reference TRBV18 and TRBJ2-5, reads NAGVMQNPRHLVRRRGQEARLRCSPMKGHSHVYWYRQLPEEGLKFMVYLQKENIIDESGMPKERFSAEFPKEGPSILRIQQVVRGDSAAYFCASSRGIQETQYFGPGTRLLVL.

The chain uses TRBV9 and TRBJ2-6, with D possibly matching TRBD2 (6 bases). The V gene lost 0 bases and the J gene lost 0 bases, with 10 bases spanning the gap. CDR1 SGDLS and CDR2 YYNGEE come from the germline V gene. The CDR3 consists of 17 residues. CDR3 amino acids: CASSVGGVLSGANVLTF. CDR3 DNA sequence: TGTGCCAGCAGCGTAGGCGGGGTACTCTCTGGGGCCAACGTCCTGACTTTC.

The J gene is TRBJ2-7, the V gene TRBV7-6; 10 bases are shared with TRBD1. The CDR3 consists of 15 residues. Germline lookup yields CDR1 SGHVS and CDR2 FNYEAQ. Trimming at V came to 5 bases and at J to 5 bases, leaving 9 bases not matched to a gene. The CDR3 DNA reads as TGTGCCAGCAGCCCTGGGTGGGGACAGGGGCACGAGCAGTACTTC. Its translation: CASSPGWGQGHEQYF.

The rearrangement uses TRBV19 and TRBJ2-1; TRBD2 matches at 8 bases. Germline V lookup: CDR1 LNHDA, CDR2 SQIVND (reference sequence). This CDR3 spans 17 amino acids. V gave up 1 base and J gave up 4 bases; unmatched junction bases: 9. CDR3 bases: TGTGCCAGTAGTATAGCGGGGGGGTCGCGTGTGTACAATGAGCAGTTCTTC. It translates to CASSIAGGSRVYNEQFF. Using reference TRBV19 and TRBJ2-1 for the parts outside the CDR3, the full variable domain is DGGITQSPKYLFRKEGQNVTLSCEQNLNHDAMYWYRQDPGQGLRLIYYSQIVNDFQKGDIAEGYSVSREKKESFPLTVTSAQKNPTAFYLCASSIAGGSRVYNEQFFGPGTRLTVL.

The chain recombines TRBV11-2 with TRBJ2-1, with D perhaps TRBD1 (8 bases). The CDR3 has 16 residues. Trimming cost V 2 bases and J 3 bases, with 14 bases left between them. In germline, CDR1 is SGHAT, CDR2 FQNNGV. The CDR3 nucleotides read TGTGCCAGCAGCTTAACAGGGGGGGGATTCTACAATGAGCAGTTCTTC. It translates to CASSLTGGGFYNEQFF. Looking up the rest from reference TRBV11-2 and TRBJ2-1 gives the full variable domain: EAGVAQSPRYKIIEKRQSVAFWCNPISGHATLYWYQQILGQGPKLLIQFQNNGVVDDSQLPKDRFSAERLKGVDSTLKIQPAKLEDSAVYLCASSLTGGGFYNEQFFGPGTRLTVL.

This clone occurred a few times. The V gene is TRBV6-1, the J gene TRBJ2-7; tentatively, D is TRBD1 (5 bases). CDR3 length equals 15 residues. Germline CDR1 reads MNHNS; CDR2 reads SASEGT. V gave up 0 bases and J gave up 1 base, with 10 bases separating them. In DNA form, the CDR3 reads TGTGCCAGCAGTGAAGCTCCAGGGCCTTCCTACGAGCAGTACTTC. It translates to CASSEAPGPSYEQYF.

The chain joins TRBV19 to TRBJ1-2; D remains unclear. The CDR3 extends over 14 amino acids. Germline values: CDR1 LNHDA, CDR2 SQIVND (reference sequence). Trimming took 4 bases from V and 0 from J, leaving 9 bases between them. Here the CDR3 DNA reads TGTGCCAGTAGTACCGGGTTAGCTAACTATGGCTACACCTTC. It encodes CASSTGLANYGYTF.

The rearrangement joins TRBV15 to TRBJ2-1, with D possibly matching TRBD1 (5 bases). Per the germline V gene, CDR1 is LNHNV and CDR2 is YYDKDF (reference sequence). Trimming took off 0 bases at V and 10 bases at J, with 10 bases between the two ends. The length of the CDR3 is 13 residues. CDR3 bases: TGTGCCACCAGCAGAGATAGGGGATACGAGCAGTTCTTC. Protein sequence: CATSRDRGYEQFF.

V usage is TRBV13 and J usage is TRBJ1-1; possibly TRBD1 for D (5 bases). V was clipped by 0 bases and J by 3 bases, with 17 bases between them. The germline CDR1 and CDR2 sequences are PRHDT and FYEKMQ (reference sequence). The CDR3 loop spans 17 amino acids. CDR3 sequence reads: CASSLGVRGKWDTEAFF. Here the CDR3 DNA reads TGTGCCAGCAGCTTAGGCGTGAGGGGTAAATGGGACACTGAAGCTTTCTTT.

CDR3 residues: CASSMGGYSNQPQHF. CDR3 DNA sequence: TGTGCCAGTAGTATGGGCGGATATAGCAATCAGCCCCAGCATTTT. J is TRBJ1-5 and V is TRBV19; D uncertain. This CDR3 is built from 15 residues. Germline V gene lookup returns CDR1 LNHDA and CDR2 SQIVND (reference sequence). Trimming cost V 3 bases and J 0 bases, with 9 bases left between them.

This clone was counted only a few times. CDR3: CASSSLAGVSEQFF. In DNA, the CDR3 is TGTGCCAGCAGTTCGCTAGCGGGAGTTAGTGAGCAGTTCTTC. The chain has TRBV28 and TRBJ2-1; TRBD2 agrees at 10 bases. The V gene end was trimmed by 4 bases and the J gene end by 9 bases; junction bases not matched to a gene: 6. The germline V gene has CDR1 MDHEN and CDR2 SYDVKM. This CDR3 comprises 14 residues.

V and J are TRBV29-1 and TRBJ2-1; 9 bases are a match to TRBD2. V dropped 7 bases and J dropped 3; count of bases not matched to a gene: 7. The CDR3 contains 14 residues. The germline CDR1 and CDR2 sequences are SQVTM and ANQGSEA. The chain's CDR3 is CSARETSGYNEQFF. DNA for the CDR3: TGCAGCGCCCGGGAGACTAGCGGCTACAATGAGCAGTTCTTC.

J is TRBJ2-1 and V is TRBV5-4; 16 bases are a match to TRBD2. Germline assignment: CDR1 SGHNT and CDR2 YYREEE (reference sequence). Trimming took 0 bases from V and 2 from J; bases not matched to a gene: 2. The CDR3 contains 18 residues. Written as DNA, the CDR3 is TGTGCCAGCAGCTTGGGGGGACTAGCGGGAGGGGCCTACAATGAGCAGTTCTTC. The encoded protein is CASSLGGLAGGAYNEQFF.

This chain joins TRBV5-8 and TRBJ2-6; D is ambiguous. The CDR3 consists of 18 residues. V was cut by 0 bases and J by 0 bases, with 13 bases left in between. The germline V gene encodes CDR1 SGHTS and CDR2 YDEGEE. The CDR3 region has the DNA TGTGCCAGCAGCTTGGACCTGGGCACTCGCTCTGGGGCCAACGTCCTGACTTTC. This translates into CASSLDLGTRSGANVLTF.

V is TRBV5-1 and J is TRBJ2-7, with 10 positions matching TRBD2. Trimming removed 3 bases from V and 0 bases from J; junction bases left unmatched: 3. CDR3 length: 15 residues. Per germline, CDR1 SGHRS and CDR2 YFSETQ. The CDR3 loop reads CASSWGTSDSYEQYF. In DNA form, the CDR3 reads TGCGCCAGCAGCTGGGGGACTAGCGACTCCTACGAGCAGTACTTC.

The rearrangement uses TRBV10-1 and TRBJ1-2; 9 bases line up with TRBD1. CDR1 and CDR2 from the germline V gene are WNHNN and SYGVQD (reference sequence). V shed 6 bases and J 4 bases; nucleotides not matched to a gene: 6. This CDR3 has 14 amino acids. The CDR3 coding sequence is TGCGCCAGCAGGGGACAGGGAGGGTGCTATGGCTACACCTTC. Protein: CASRGQGGCYGYTF.

This chain uses TRBV5-1 with TRBJ2-6; no clear D gene. Germline CDR1 and CDR2: SGHRS and YFSETQ. The CDR3 is 14 residues long. V was pared by 4 bases and J by 4 bases, with 9 bases between. For the CDR3, the DNA is TGCGCCAGCAGCCCTGGGATCGGGGCCAACGTCCTGACTTTC. Translation: CASSPGIGANVLTF.

The rearrangement uses TRBV27 and TRBJ2-7; a weak D match, TRBD2 (5 bases). CDR1 is MNHEY and CDR2 is SMNVEV in the germline V gene (reference sequence). The CDR3 runs 14 residues. Trimming pared 2 bases from V and 2 bases from J, leaving 10 bases between. The CDR3 DNA follows: TGTGCCAGCAGTTTAAGTAGCGCGGCCTACGAGCAGTACTTC. Its translation: CASSLSSAAYEQYF.

The rearrangement links TRBV2 to TRBJ1-5; 7 positions agree with TRBD1. The CDR3 loop spans 19 amino acids. Germline V CDR1 and CDR2: SNHLY, FYNNEI. The trim removed 6 bases at V and 2 bases at J, leaving 19 bases unmatched. CDR3 residues: CASSGTGQVPELGNQPQHF. In nucleotides, the CDR3 is TGTGCCAGCAGCGGAACCGGACAGGTCCCAGAGTTGGGCAATCAGCCCCAGCATTTT.

The genes are TRBV6-1 and TRBJ1-4; TRBD1 agrees at 8 bases. The CDR3 covers 14 residues. CDR1 is MNHNS and CDR2 is SASEGT in the germline V gene. J gave up 8 bases and V 8 bases, and 10 bases lay outside the gene matches. The CDR3 spells CASLDRGVGEKLFF. DNA for the CDR3: TGTGCCAGCCTCGACAGGGGAGTAGGAGAAAAACTGTTTTTT.